The T cell receptor (beta chain) described here comes from a study of blood T cell repertoires in COVID-19. Study information: In each case, the material was cDNA or gDNA derived from T cells, B-cell-depleted T cells, or PBMCs.

Using immunoSEQ multiplex PCR, the repertoire was profiled, and TCRdb retains in-frame clones only, with some absent. The sample records about 190,000 clones, 70% to 85% being singletons. Germline-derived CDR1 and CDR2 are GTSNPN and SVGIG (reference sequence). V was pared by 1 base and J by 2 bases, with 4 bases of the junction left unmatched. The CDR3 extends over 15 amino acids. The genes are TRBV30 and TRBJ2-1, with TRBD2 matching 8 bases. The sequence was collected from a woman aged 50 to 65 with acute or convalescent COVID-19. Material for sequencing was peripheral blood. CDR3 amino acids: CAWSELAGTYNEQFF. As DNA, the CDR3 is TGTGCCTGGAGTGAATTAGCGGGAACCTACAATGAGCAGTTCTTC.